This is a list of T cell receptor beta chains from one sample in a study of OX40 agonist ivuxolimab in advanced cancers. Data came from immunoSEQ multiplex PCR; TCRdb stores just in-frame clones and leaves some out. Among tens of thousands of clones listed, 90% were seen once. The source material was CD4+ or CD8+ T cells sorted from blood, sampled in a trial of the OX40 agonist ivuxolimab. Receptors were obtained from an adult with an advanced solid tumor such as melanoma, head and neck, liver or kidney cancer. Each CDR3 is given with its conserved first and last residue. Each record gives: clone size, D gene, CDR3 length, J gene, V gene, CDR3 DNA, CDR3 protein. A D gene is named only where the DNA matches it firmly. Not all rows give a size; the values are once, few, many and, for expanded clones, a class.

size: NA
D: NA
length: 14
J: TRBJ1-6
V: TRBV28
DNA: TGTGCCAGCAAAACAAGGGGGGCTAATTCACCCCTCCACTTT
CDR3: CASKTRGANSPLHF

size: NA
D: TRBD2
length: 14
J: TRBJ2-7
V: TRBV6-8
DNA: TGTGCCAGCACCTGGACTAGGCCGGGCTACGAGCAGTACTTC
CDR3: CASTWTRPGYEQYF

size: NA
D: NA
length: 19
J: TRBJ2-3
V: TRBV19
DNA: TGTGCCAGTAGTCTCTCCCGCCGGACATTTTACTCTAGCACAGATACGCAGTATTTT
CDR3: CASSLSRRTFYSSTDTQYF

size: NA
D: TRBD2
length: 16
J: TRBJ2-1
V: TRBV4-1
DNA: TGCGCCAGCAGCAATGACGAGCGGGGACCCTACAATGAGCAGTTCTTC
CDR3: CASSNDERGPYNEQFF

size: NA
D: NA
length: 14
J: TRBJ2-3
V: TRBV2
DNA: TGTGCCAGCAGTGCCGGGACTAGCACAGATACGCAGTATTTT
CDR3: CASSAGTSTDTQYF

size: NA
D: TRBD2
length: 16
J: TRBJ2-2
V: TRBV14
DNA: TGTGCCAGCAGAAATAGCGGGGCCGCGAACACCGGGGAGCTGTTTTTT
CDR3: CASRNSGAANTGELFF

size: NA
D: NA
length: 13
J: TRBJ2-5
V: TRBV27
DNA: TGTGCCAGCAGTTTACCCGTTGGGGAGACCCAGTACTTC
CDR3: CASSLPVGETQYF

size: NA
D: TRBD2
length: 17
J: TRBJ2-3
V: TRBV4-3
DNA: TGCGCCAGCAGCCACCTTCTAGCGGGGGGGCCGAGAGATACGCAGTATTTT
CDR3: CASSHLLAGGPRDTQYF

size: NA
D: NA
length: 15
J: TRBJ2-1
V: TRBV19
DNA: TGTGCCAGTAGCTTTCAGGGGTTACCTGTCGGTGAGCAGTTCTTC
CDR3: CASSFQGLPVGEQFF

size: NA
D: NA
length: 14
J: TRBJ2-7
V: TRBV5-6
DNA: TGTGCCAGCAGCTTGGGACTCCTCTCCTACGAGCAGTACTTC
CDR3: CASSLGLLSYEQYF

size: NA
D: NA
length: 14
J: TRBJ1-1
V: TRBV18
DNA: TGTGCCAGCTCACCATTTTCCACAGGCAACGAAGCTTTCTTT
CDR3: CASSPFSTGNEAFF

size: NA
D: TRBD1
length: 16
J: TRBJ2-6
V: TRBV19
DNA: TGTGCCAGTAGGAAACAGGGGGCGTCTGGGGCCAACGTCCTGACTTTC
CDR3: CASRKQGASGANVLTF

size: NA
D: NA
length: 16
J: TRBJ2-2
V: TRBV28
DNA: TGTGCCAGCACAGGGGGGAACAGGGCGAACACCGGGGAGCTGTTTTTT
CDR3: CASTGGNRANTGELFF

size: NA
D: NA
length: 15
J: TRBJ1-2
V: TRBV9
DNA: TGTGCCAGCAGCGTAGGGATAGGGGCGGACTATGGCTACACCTTC
CDR3: CASSVGIGADYGYTF

size: NA
D: NA
length: 13
J: TRBJ2-2
V: TRBV5-1
DNA: TGCGCCAGTAAATATCAAGACACCGGGGAGCTGTTTTTT
CDR3: CASKYQDTGELFF

size: NA
D: TRBD1
length: 16
J: TRBJ1-1
V: TRBV10-2
DNA: TGCGCCAGCAGTGACATAAAGGACAGGGAAGGCTCTGAAGCTTTCTTT
CDR3: CASSDIKDREGSEAFF

size: NA
D: NA
length: 15
J: TRBJ1-1
V: TRBV27
DNA: TGTGCCAGCAGTTCACAAAAAGGGTGGAACACTGAAGCTTTCTTT
CDR3: CASSSQKGWNTEAFF

size: NA
D: NA
length: 15
J: TRBJ1-5
V: TRBV28
DNA: TGTGCCAGCAGCCCCCGGAATATATTATCTCAGCCCCAGCATTTT
CDR3: CASSPRNILSQPQHF

size: NA
D: NA
length: 15
J: TRBJ2-2
V: TRBV7-2
DNA: TGTGCCAGCGACCTTTGGGGGGGCAACACCGGGGAGCTGTTTTTT
CDR3: CASDLWGGNTGELFF

size: NA
D: TRBD1
length: 15
J: TRBJ1-5
V: TRBV5-6
DNA: TGTGCCAGCAGCCGGACAGGGGGCGTGTGGCAGCCCCAGCATTTT
CDR3: CASSRTGGVWQPQHF

size: NA
D: NA
length: 17
J: TRBJ1-3
V: TRBV30
DNA: TGTGCCTGGAGTGGCCCTCACAGATCGCGCTCTGGAAACACCATATATTTT
CDR3: CAWSGPHRSRSGNTIYF

size: NA
D: NA
length: 12
J: TRBJ1-4
V: TRBV2
DNA: TGTGCCAGCAGTGAAATAGGTGAAAAACTGTTTTTT
CDR3: CASSEIGEKLFF

size: NA
D: NA
length: 13
J: TRBJ1-2
V: TRBV7-9
DNA: TGTGCCAGCAGCCCGACCGAAGGATATGGCTACACCTTC
CDR3: CASSPTEGYGYTF

size: NA
D: NA
length: 13
J: TRBJ1-1
V: TRBV29-1
DNA: TGCAGCGTTGAAGATTACGCTGGGACTGAAGCTTTCTTT
CDR3: CSVEDYAGTEAFF

size: NA
D: TRBD2
length: 16
J: TRBJ2-7
V: TRBV6-5
DNA: TGTGCCAGCAGTTCCGGGACTAGCGGGGGGTTCTACGAGCAGTACTTC
CDR3: CASSSGTSGGFYEQYF

size: NA
D: TRBD2
length: 15
J: TRBJ2-5
V: TRBV7-8
DNA: TGTGCCAGCAGCGCGGGACTAGCGGGAGTAGAGACCCAGTACTTC
CDR3: CASSAGLAGVETQYF

size: NA
D: NA
length: 13
J: TRBJ2-1
V: TRBV5-1
DNA: TGCGCCAGCAGCTTGACTACCTACAATGAGCAGTTCTTC
CDR3: CASSLTTYNEQFF

size: NA
D: NA
length: 13
J: TRBJ1-2
V: TRBV28
DNA: TGTGCCAGCAGTCGCGGGGGGAACTATGGCTACACCTTC
CDR3: CASSRGGNYGYTF

size: NA
D: NA
length: 17
J: TRBJ1-3
V: TRBV25-1
DNA: TGTGCCAGCAGTGATGGAGGTTTAATTTTCTCTGGAAACACCATATATTTT
CDR3: CASSDGGLIFSGNTIYF

size: NA
D: TRBD1
length: 19
J: TRBJ1-6
V: TRBV19
DNA: TGTGCCAGTAGTGGTCCGGGACAGGATTCTTCCATCAATAATTCACCCCTCCACTTT
CDR3: CASSGPGQDSSINNSPLHF

size: NA
D: NA
length: 13
J: TRBJ2-2
V: TRBV10-3
DNA: TGTGCCATCAGCGACAGTCTCACCGGGGAGCTGTTTTTT
CDR3: CAISDSLTGELFF

size: NA
D: NA
length: 14
J: TRBJ2-6
V: TRBV6-6
DNA: TGTGCCAGCAGTCCTCCCCCTGGGGCCAACGTCCTGACTTTC
CDR3: CASSPPPGANVLTF

size: NA
D: NA
length: 14
J: TRBJ2-7
V: TRBV5-4
DNA: TGTGCCAGCAGCTTGGAAATCGGACCTTACGAGCAGTACTTC
CDR3: CASSLEIGPYEQYF

size: NA
D: NA
length: 18
J: TRBJ1-5
V: TRBV7-9
DNA: TGTGCCAGCAGCTCGGCCGGGACCAGACTTGGTGGCAATCAGCCCCAGCATTTT
CDR3: CASSSAGTRLGGNQPQHF

size: NA
D: TRBD1
length: 13
J: TRBJ2-5
V: TRBV4-3
DNA: TGCGCCAGCAGCCCGACAGGGCGGGAGACCCAGTACTTC
CDR3: CASSPTGRETQYF

size: NA
D: TRBD1
length: 17
J: TRBJ1-1
V: TRBV28
DNA: TGTGCCAGCAGTTTAGGTGGGGCCGGGACAGGGGACACTGAAGCTTTCTTT
CDR3: CASSLGGAGTGDTEAFF

size: NA
D: NA
length: 13
J: TRBJ1-1
V: TRBV11-2
DNA: TGTGCCAGCAGCTCGTCCCCAGGGACTGAAGCTTTCTTT
CDR3: CASSSSPGTEAFF

size: NA
D: TRBD1
length: 15
J: TRBJ1-5
V: TRBV7-9
DNA: TGTGCCAGCAGCTTAATGACAGGGGGGAGGCAGCCCCAGCATTTT
CDR3: CASSLMTGGRQPQHF

size: NA
D: NA
length: 14
J: TRBJ2-7
V: TRBV7-6
DNA: TGTGCCAGCAAGGCGCAGGGGCCTACCCAGGAGCAGTACTTC
CDR3: CASKAQGPTQEQYF

size: few
D: NA
length: 15
J: TRBJ1-6
V: TRBV19
DNA: TGTGCCAGTAGTCTGGGGGCCCACCCTGCCTCACCCCTCCACTTT
CDR3: CASSLGAHPASPLHF

size: NA
D: NA
length: 16
J: TRBJ1-3
V: TRBV7-2
DNA: TGTGCCAGCAGCTTAGCGCGAGGGGGCTCTGGAAACACCATATATTTT
CDR3: CASSLARGGSGNTIYF

size: NA
D: NA
length: 14
J: TRBJ2-7
V: TRBV5-1
DNA: TGCGCCAGCAGCGACGACAGGTTCGCCTACGAGCAGTACTTC
CDR3: CASSDDRFAYEQYF